This TCR beta chain was obtained from a study of beta chain features in type 1 diabetes (dated by TCRdb to between 2018 and 2020). For the wider study: No differences in mean age, gender distribution, total cell number or subset yield were found between patients and healthy donors. A total of approximately 100,000,000 sorted cells were examined across all samples, and the number of cells per subset was strongly correlated with RNA yield. In the study, TCRB repertoires of sorted circulating CD4+ T cell subsets from recently diagnosed type 1 diabetes patients were compared with those of matched healthy donors. Naive and central memory subsets were obtained from all 28 donors, but regulatory and stem cell-like memory subsets were isolated from only 8 patients and roughly eight healthy donors. Here is what the overall study found, with its caveats: PCR might favor shorter templates, but patient and control samples were amplified and corrected together, so any skew would affect both groups equally. Fewer insertions and more nucleotide deletions at VDJ recombination sites were observed in patients with type 1 diabetes, implying thymic rearrangement abnormalities. The naive, central memory and regulatory TCRB repertoires appeared to resemble one another more closely among patients than among healthy donors. Sequencing cDNA rather than genomic DNA could over-represent highly expressing activated cells, although activation and CD3 levels did not differ between groups. Only small numbers of individuals were included in the HLA sub-analyses, which left unresolved whether HLA type had any influence on TCRB rearrangement. In all four CD4+ subsets, TCRB CDR3 length was moderately but significantly shorter in type 1 diabetes patients.

Cut back by 0 bases and 2 bases, the V and J ends lie 19 bases apart. CDR1 is given as LGHNA and CDR2 as YSLEER, both from the germline V gene. Taken from cysteine to phenylalanine, the CDR3 has 18 residues. Only CDR3 DNA remains: 54 bases, in frame from the first base. The sample holds a few counts of this clone. The specificity of this receptor is unknown. Per-nucleotide qualities are absent, and no much larger clonotype sits a single base away. The entire isolated RNA was reverse transcribed using the High Capacity cDNA Reverse Transcription Kit, and thus expressed TCRB transcripts were sequenced. Deep immunoSEQ sequencing was applied to naive, central memory and regulatory T cell samples, giving an average of about 3.4 million total reads per sample. Sorted cells were lysed in RLT buffer, and RNA was extracted using DNase-treated RNeasy Micro or Mini kits according to cell number. To prevent cross-contamination, every cell subset was processed on its own, while patient and healthy donor samples were processed together. The immunoSEQ multiplex PCR was used to amplify TCRB sequences from cDNA, yielding 87-bp fragments that span the CDR3 region. Amplicons were sequenced on the Illumina HiSeq platform. The paper's processing steps were these. Synthetic template baselines were used to correct PCR bias computationally, reads within Hamming distance 2 were collapsed together, and singletons that could not be merged were discarded. Reads were aligned against IMGT to assign V, D and J genes, CDR3 length and insertions or deletions at six rearrangement sites. Within each subset, clonotype counts were normalized to sorted cell number, and only after that were true diversity and Gini coefficients computed with the tcR R package. The overlap coefficient, calculated on TCRB nucleotide sequences, was used to measure repertoire sharing. TCRdb stores this immuneACCESS table with in-frame sequences only. Part of the clones is absent; in the studies checked, under half of the shortfall reflects unresolved V genes, and no reason is known for the rest. V and J calls and clone size come straight from that table; D and trimming were deduced from the DNA. Counted in this sample were roughly 150,000 clones; about 8.5% of them appeared once. The top ten constitute less than 0.85% of the sample.

A single peripheral blood draw of 95 to 150 mL on average was collected from each donor into heparinised tubes. Using a panel that included CD45RO, CCR7, CD25, CD127, CD95 and CD27, naive, central memory, regulatory and stem cell-like memory CD4+ T cells were sorted on a BD FACSAria II. A purity above 98% was achieved for all sorted populations. Right away, PBMCs were isolated by Lymphoprep density gradient centrifugation and were stained directly, with no culture step. To minimize batch effects, samples were stained and sorted in pairs, one healthy donor with one patient per experiment. The sequencing sample was made of central memory CD4+ T cells from blood. This sequence originates from a man between 18 and 35 years old in good health. The rearrangement joined TRBV4-3 to TRBJ1-2; D gene: possibly TRBD1, on 5 matching bases. CDR3 region: CASSQDINAGRENYGYTF. The DNA sequence reads TGCGCCAGCAGCCAAGATATTAACGCCGGCAGGGAAAACTATGGCTACACCTTC.